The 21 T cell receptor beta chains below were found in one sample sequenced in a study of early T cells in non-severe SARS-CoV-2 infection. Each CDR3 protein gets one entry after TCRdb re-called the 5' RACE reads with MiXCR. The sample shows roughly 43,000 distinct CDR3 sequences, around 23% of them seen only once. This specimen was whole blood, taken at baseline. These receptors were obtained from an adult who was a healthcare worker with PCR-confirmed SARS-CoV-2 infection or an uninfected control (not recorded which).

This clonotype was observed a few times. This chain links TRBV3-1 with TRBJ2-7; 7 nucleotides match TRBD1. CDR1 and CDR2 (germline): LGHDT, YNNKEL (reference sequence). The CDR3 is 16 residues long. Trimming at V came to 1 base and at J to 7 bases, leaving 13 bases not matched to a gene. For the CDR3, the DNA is TGTGCCAGCAGCCAAGGCTCCCGGGACAGCCGGCGGGAGCAGTACTTC. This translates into CASSQGSRDSRREQYF.

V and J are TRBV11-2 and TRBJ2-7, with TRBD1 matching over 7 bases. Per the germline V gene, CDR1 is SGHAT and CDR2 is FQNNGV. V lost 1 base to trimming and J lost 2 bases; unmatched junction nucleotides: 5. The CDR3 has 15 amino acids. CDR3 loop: CASSLATGTTYEQYF. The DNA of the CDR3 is TGTGCCAGCAGCTTAGCGACAGGGACAACCTACGAGCAGTACTTC. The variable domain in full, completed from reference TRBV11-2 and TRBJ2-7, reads EAGVAQSPRYKIIEKRQSVAFWCNPISGHATLYWYQQILGQGPKLLIQFQNNGVVDDSQLPKDRFSAERLKGVDSTLKIQPAKLEDSAVYLCASSLATGTTYEQYFGPGTRLTVT.

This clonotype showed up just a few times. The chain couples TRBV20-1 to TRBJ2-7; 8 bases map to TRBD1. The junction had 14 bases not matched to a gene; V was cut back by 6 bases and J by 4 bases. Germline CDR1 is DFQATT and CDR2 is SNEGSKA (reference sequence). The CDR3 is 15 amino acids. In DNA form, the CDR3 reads TGCAGTGCCAGACGTCTAGGACAGGGATCGTACGAGCAGTACTTC. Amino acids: CSARRLGQGSYEQYF.

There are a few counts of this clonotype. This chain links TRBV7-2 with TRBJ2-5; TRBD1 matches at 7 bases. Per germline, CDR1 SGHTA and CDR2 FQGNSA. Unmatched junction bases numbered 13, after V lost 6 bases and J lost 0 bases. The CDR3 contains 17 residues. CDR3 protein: CASRLRDSVSYQETQYF. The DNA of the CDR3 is TGTGCCAGCAGACTCCGGGACAGTGTTTCGTACCAAGAGACCCAGTACTTC. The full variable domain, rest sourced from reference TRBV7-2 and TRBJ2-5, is GAGVSQSPSNKVTEKGKDVELRCDPISGHTALYWYRQSLGQGLEFLIYFQGNSAPDKSGLPSDRFSAERTGGSVSTLTIQRTQQEDSAVYLCASRLRDSVSYQETQYFGPGTRLLVL.

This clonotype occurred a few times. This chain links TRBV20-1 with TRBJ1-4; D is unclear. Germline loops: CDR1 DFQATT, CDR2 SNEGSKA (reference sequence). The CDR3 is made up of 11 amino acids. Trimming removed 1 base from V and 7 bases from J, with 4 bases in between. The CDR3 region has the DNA TGCAGTGCTAGAGGGATTGAAAAACTGTTTTTT. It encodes CSARGIEKLFF.

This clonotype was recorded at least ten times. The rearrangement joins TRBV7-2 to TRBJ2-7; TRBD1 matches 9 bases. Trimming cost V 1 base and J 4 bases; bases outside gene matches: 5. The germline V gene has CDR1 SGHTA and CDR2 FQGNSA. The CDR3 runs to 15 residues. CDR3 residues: CASSLDRDRVYEQYF. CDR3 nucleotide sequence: TGTGCCAGCAGCTTAGACCGGGACAGGGTTTACGAGCAGTACTTC.

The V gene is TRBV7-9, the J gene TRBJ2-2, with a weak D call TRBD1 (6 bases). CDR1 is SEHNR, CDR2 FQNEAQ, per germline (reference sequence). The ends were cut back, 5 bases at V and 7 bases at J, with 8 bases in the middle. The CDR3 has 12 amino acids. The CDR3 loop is CASSEGVGELFF. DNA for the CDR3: TGTGCCAGCAGCGAGGGGGTCGGGGAGCTGTTTTTT.

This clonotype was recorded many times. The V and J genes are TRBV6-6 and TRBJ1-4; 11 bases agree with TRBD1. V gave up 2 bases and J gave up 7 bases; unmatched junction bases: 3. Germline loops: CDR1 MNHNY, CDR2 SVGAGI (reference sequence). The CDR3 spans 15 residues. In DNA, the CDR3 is TGTGCCAGCAGTTACCCGGGACAGGGGGGTGAAAAACTGTTTTTT. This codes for CASSYPGQGGEKLFF.

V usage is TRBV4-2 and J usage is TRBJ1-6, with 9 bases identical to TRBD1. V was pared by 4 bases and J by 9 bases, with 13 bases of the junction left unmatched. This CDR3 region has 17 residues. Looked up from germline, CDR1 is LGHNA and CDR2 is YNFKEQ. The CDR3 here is CASSRYPGQGISSPLHF. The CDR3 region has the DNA TGTGCCAGCAGCCGATACCCCGGACAGGGGATTTCTTCACCCCTCCACTTT.

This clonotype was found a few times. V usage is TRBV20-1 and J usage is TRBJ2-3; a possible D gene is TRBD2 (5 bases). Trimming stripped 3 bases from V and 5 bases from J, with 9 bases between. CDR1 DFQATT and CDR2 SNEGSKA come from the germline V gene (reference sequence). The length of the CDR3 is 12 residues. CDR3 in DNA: TGCAGTGCTAGGAGGGCAGGAGATACGCAGTATTTT. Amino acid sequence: CSARRAGDTQYF.

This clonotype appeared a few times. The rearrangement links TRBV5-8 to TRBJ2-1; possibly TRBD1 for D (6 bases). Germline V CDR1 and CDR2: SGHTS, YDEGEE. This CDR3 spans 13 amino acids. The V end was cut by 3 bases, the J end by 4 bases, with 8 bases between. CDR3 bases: TGTGCCAGCAGCTGGGGACAATACAATGAGCAGTTCTTC. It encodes CASSWGQYNEQFF.

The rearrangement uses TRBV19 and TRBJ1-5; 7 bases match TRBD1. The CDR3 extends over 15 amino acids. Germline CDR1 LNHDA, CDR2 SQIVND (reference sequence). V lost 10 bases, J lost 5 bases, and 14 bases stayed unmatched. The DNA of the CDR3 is TGTGCCACCCGCCCCTCGACAGGGCGGGATCAGCCCCAGCATTTT. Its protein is CATRPSTGRDQPQHF.

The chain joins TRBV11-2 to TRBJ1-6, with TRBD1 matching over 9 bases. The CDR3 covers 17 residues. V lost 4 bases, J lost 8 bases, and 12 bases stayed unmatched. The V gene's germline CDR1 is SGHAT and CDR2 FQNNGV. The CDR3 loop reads CASSSRQGVNYYSPLHF. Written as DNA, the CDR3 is TGTGCCAGCAGCTCTCGACAGGGGGTCAATTATTATTCACCCCTCCACTTT.

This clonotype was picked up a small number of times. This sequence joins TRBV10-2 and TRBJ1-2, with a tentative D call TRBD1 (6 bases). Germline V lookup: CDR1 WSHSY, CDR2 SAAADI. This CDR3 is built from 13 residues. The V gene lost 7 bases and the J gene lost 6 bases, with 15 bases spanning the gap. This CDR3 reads CASTLTGRDGYTF. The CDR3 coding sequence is TGCGCCAGCACCCTCACAGGGCGGGATGGCTACACCTTC.

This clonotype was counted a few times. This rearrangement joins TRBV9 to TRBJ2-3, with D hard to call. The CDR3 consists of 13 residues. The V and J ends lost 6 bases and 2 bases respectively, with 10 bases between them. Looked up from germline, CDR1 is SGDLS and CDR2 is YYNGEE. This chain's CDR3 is CASTPIPTDTQYF. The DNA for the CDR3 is TGTGCCAGCACCCCGATACCCACAGATACGCAGTATTTT.

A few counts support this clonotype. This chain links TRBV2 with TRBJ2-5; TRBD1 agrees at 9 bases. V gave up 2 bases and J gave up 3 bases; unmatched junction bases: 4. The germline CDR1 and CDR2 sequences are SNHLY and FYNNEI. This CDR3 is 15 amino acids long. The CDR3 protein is CASSEIWTGEETQYF. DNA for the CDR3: TGTGCCAGCAGTGAAATTTGGACAGGGGAAGAGACCCAGTACTTC.

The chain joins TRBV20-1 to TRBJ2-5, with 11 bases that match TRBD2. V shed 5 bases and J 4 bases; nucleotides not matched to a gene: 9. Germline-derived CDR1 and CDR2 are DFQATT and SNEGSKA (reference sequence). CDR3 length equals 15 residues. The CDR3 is CSAQGLAGGLETQYF. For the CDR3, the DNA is TGCAGTGCTCAGGGGTTAGCGGGGGGGCTAGAGACCCAGTACTTC.

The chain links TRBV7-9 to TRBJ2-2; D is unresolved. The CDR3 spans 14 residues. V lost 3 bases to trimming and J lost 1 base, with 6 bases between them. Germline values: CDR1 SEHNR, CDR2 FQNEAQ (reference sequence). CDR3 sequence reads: CASSFGRNTGELFF. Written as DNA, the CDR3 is TGTGCCAGCAGCTTTGGCAGGAACACCGGGGAGCTGTTTTTT.

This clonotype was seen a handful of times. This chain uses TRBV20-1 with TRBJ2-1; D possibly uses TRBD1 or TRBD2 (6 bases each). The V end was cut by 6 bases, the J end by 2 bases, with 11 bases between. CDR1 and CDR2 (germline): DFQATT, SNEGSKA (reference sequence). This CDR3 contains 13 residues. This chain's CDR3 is CSAPRGPYNEQFF. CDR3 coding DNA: TGCAGTGCCCCTCGGGGGCCCTACAATGAGCAGTTCTTC.

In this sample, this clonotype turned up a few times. The CDR3 spells CASGPGEGVTYEQYF. CDR3 sequence (DNA): TGTGCTAGTGGCCCCGGTGAAGGGGTCACCTACGAGCAGTACTTC. V usage is TRBV12-5 and J usage is TRBJ2-7; possibly TRBD1 for D (5 bases). Trimming left V 6 bases short and J 2 bases short, with 17 bases between. Germline V CDR1 and CDR2: LGHNT, FRNRAP. The CDR3 extends over 15 amino acids.

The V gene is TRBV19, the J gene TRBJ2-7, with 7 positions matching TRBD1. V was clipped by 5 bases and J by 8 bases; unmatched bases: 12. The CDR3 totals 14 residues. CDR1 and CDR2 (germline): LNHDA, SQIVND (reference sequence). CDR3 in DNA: TGTGCCAGTAGTTCCGGAGAGGGGACAGATAAGCAGTACTTC. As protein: CASSSGEGTDKQYF.